This record covers a single TCR beta chain. The antigen this receptor binds is unknown. No clone much larger than this one lies a single base away; base qualities are absent. TCRbeta CDR3 regions were amplified from genomic DNA by means of the immunoSEQ Assay, a bias-controlled multiplex PCR. The study's processing was this. Nucleated cell counts per sample were estimated from amplification of reference gene primers within the assay. Sequence reads were collapsed and filtered to measure the absolute abundance of every unique TCRbeta CDR3 rearrangement. For each sample, productive Simpson clonality was calculated as the square root of Simpson's diversity index across productive rearrangements. TCRdb re-hosts the immuneACCESS table, in-frame sequences only. Its copies lack some clones; in the studies checked, an unresolved V gene accounts for under half of them, and the cause for the rest is not known. That table is the source of V, J and clone size, and D and trimming were worked out from the DNA. This sample has 280,000 or so clones in its table, and 83% of those were observed once. Clones ranked in the top ten supply 9.4% of the sample.

The record originates from a study of blood T cell repertoires in COVID-19 (dated by TCRdb to the early 2020s). Some background on the complete study: Collaborator samples came from the United States, Italy and Spain and covered acute and convalescent phases of COVID-19. The material from the prospective study consisted of cDNA or gDNA derived from T cells, B-cell-depleted T cells, or PBMCs. Subjects who had been exposed to COVID-19, were actively infected with it, or had recovered from it provided the deeply sampled blood TCRbeta repertoires that made up the dataset. The repertoires were made available in a free public database intended to serve as a resource for research on the immune response to SARS-CoV-2. The samples were drawn from the first 160 participants of the ongoing ImmuneRACE study and from over a thousand subjects provided by 6 global collaborators. Sample metadata almost always included a de-identified subject ID, COVID-19 status, age in years and sex. Where HLA class I and class II types were available, the types were taken from metadata supplied by the sample provider, not from assay-based typing.

Per the germline V gene (reference sequence), SEHNR is the CDR1 and FQNEAQ is the CDR2. From its cysteine to its phenylalanine, the CDR3 spans 14 amino acids. CDR3 DNA is the only sequence kept; it has 42 bases, read in frame from the first base. From V the trimming removes 4 bases and from J it removes 6 bases, while the gene matches leave 7 bases of the junction unaccounted for. The full study reports these points: How much clinical and demographic metadata was included differed by source and by participant, and the metadata was provided uncurated.

A second Seattle source provided samples from volunteer blood donors who had recovered from COVID-19. The collaborating institutions used their own protocols to collect whole blood in K2EDTA tubes. Collaborator samples were shipped for TCRbeta analysis as frozen whole blood, isolated PBMCs, or DNA extracted from either sample type. This chain joins TRBV7-9 to TRBJ2-3; TRBD1 lines up with 7 middle nucleotides. Material for sequencing was peripheral blood. The receptor was derived from a woman aged 45-60 years who had recovered from COVID-19. The CDR3 here reads CASSYRQGRDTQYF. The nucleotide sequence reads as follows: TGTGCCAGCAGCTATCGACAGGGTAGGGATACGCAGTATTTT.